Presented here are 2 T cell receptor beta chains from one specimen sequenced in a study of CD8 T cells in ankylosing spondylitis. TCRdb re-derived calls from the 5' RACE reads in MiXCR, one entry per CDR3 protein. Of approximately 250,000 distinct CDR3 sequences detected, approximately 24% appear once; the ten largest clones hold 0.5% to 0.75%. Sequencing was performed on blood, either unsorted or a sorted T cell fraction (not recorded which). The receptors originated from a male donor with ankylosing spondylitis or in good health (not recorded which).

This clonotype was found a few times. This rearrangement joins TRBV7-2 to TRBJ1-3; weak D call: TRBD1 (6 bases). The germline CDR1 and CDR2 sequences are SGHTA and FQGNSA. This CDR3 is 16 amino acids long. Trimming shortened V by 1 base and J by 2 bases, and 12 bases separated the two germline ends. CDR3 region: CASSLGPTGTGNTIYF. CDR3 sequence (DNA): TGTGCCAGCAGCTTAGGCCCCACAGGGACTGGAAACACCATATATTTT.

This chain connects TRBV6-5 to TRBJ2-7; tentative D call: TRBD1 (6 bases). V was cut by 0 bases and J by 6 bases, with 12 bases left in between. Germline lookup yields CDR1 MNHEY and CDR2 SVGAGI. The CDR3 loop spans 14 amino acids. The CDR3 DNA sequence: TGTGCCAGCAGTTACTCTGGACAGCTTTCCGAGCAGTACTTC. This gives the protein CASSYSGQLSEQYF.